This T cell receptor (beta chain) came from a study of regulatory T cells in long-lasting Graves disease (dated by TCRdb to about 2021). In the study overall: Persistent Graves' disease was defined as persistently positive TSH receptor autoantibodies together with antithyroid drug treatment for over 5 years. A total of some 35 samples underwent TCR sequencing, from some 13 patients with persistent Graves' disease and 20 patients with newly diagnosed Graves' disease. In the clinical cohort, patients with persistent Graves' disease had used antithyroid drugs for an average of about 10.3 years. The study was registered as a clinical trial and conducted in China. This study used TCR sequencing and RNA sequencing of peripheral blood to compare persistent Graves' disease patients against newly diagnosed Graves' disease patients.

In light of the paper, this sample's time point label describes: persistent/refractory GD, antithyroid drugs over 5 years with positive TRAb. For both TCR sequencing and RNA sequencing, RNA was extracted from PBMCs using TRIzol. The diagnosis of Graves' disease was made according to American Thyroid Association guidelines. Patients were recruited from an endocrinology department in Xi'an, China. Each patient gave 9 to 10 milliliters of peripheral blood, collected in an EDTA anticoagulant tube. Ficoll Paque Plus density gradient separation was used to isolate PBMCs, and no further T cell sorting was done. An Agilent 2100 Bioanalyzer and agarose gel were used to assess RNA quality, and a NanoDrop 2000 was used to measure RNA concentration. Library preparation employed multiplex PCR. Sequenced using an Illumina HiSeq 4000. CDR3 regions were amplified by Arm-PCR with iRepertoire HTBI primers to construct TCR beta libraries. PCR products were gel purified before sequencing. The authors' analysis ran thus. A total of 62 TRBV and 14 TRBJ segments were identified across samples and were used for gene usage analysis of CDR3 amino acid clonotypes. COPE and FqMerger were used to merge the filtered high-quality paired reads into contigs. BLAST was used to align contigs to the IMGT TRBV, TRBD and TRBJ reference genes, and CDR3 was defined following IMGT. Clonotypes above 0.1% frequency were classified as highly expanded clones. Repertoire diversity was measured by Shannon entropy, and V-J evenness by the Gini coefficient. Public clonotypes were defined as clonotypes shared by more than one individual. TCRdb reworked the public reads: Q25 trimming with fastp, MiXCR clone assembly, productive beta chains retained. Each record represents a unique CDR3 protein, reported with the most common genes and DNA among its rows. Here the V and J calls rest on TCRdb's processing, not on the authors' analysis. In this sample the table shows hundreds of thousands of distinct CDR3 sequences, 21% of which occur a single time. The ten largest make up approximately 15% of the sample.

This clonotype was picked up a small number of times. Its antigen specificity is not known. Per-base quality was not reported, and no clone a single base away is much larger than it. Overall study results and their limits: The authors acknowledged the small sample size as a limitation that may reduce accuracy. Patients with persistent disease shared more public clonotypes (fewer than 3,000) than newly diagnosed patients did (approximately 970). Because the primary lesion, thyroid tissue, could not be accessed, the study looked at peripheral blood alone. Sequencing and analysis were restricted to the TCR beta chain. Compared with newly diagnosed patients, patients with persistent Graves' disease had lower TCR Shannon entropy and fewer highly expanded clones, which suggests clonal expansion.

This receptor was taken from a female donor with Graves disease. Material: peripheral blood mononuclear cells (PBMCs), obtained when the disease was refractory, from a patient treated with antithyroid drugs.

Here the CDR3 is given as CASSYFSGHMATNEKLFF. The DNA is TGTGCCAGCAGTTATTTTTCCGGCCACATGGCAACTAATGAAAAACTGTTTTTT. The chain joins TRBV6-2 or TRBV6-3 to TRBJ1-4; the D gene cannot be named for sure. V and J lose 3 bases and 0 bases, and a span of 17 bases separates them. CDR1 MNHEY and CDR2 SVGEGT were looked up in the germline V gene. The CDR3 has 18 amino acids, counting the end cysteine and phenylalanine. Solely the CDR3 DNA is kept, with 54 bases framed from the first base.